The 29 T cell receptor beta chains presented below share a single source sample, sequenced in a study of T cell repertoires in cytomegalovirus infection. TCRdb used MiXCR to reprocess the reads, holding one entry per CDR3 protein. The data hold 50,000 to 65,000 distinct CDR3 sequences, with roughly 20% observed a single time. Antigens of these TCRs are unknown. Sequencing used CD8+ T cells from cultured PBMCs, obtained from culture after CMV antigen stimulation. Every receptor here comes from a human donor in good health (CMV status not recorded). Some clones in this sample may be carry-over from other donors' samples.

As regards this clonotype: Since a much larger clone is just one base distant, this may be a read error. The chain combines TRBV7-9 with TRBJ1-1; D not certain. Trimming shortened V by 1 base and J by 1 base, and 4 bases separated the two germline ends. The CDR3 extends over 13 amino acids. Germline CDR1 reads SEHNR; CDR2 reads FQNEAQ (reference sequence). The CDR3 region has the DNA TGTGCCAGCAGCTTAGTAGCGAACACTGAAGCTTTCTTT. This translates into CASSLVANTEAFF.

The genes are TRBV4-3 and TRBJ2-7, with D tentatively TRBD1 or TRBD2 (5 bases each). The CDR3 covers 14 residues. V was cut by 2 bases and J by 6 bases, with 14 bases left in between. CDR1 is LGHNA and CDR2 is YSLEER in the germline V gene. The CDR3 nucleotides read TGCGCCAGCAGCCAATATTGGGGGTCTGGCGAGCAGTACTTC. The encoded protein is CASSQYWGSGEQYF.

By share of the sample, this clonotype is large. The V gene is TRBV7-2, the J gene TRBJ2-1; TRBD2 matches at 12 bases. There are 15 residues in the CDR3. Germline trimming cut 5 bases from V and 10 bases from J; bases unmatched to any gene: 9. Germline V gives CDR1 SGHTA, CDR2 FQGNSA. CDR3 nucleotide sequence: TGTGCCAGCAGCACGACTAGCGGGGGATCTCGGGAGCAGTTCTTC. Its protein is CASSTTSGGSREQFF.

The chain links TRBV5-6 to TRBJ2-1; 13 nucleotides line up with TRBD2. CDR1 SGHDT and CDR2 YYEEEE come from the germline V gene. Trimming cost V 0 bases and J 7 bases; bases outside gene matches: 1. The length of the CDR3 is 15 residues. The CDR3 DNA follows: TGTGCCAGCAGCTTGGCGGGACTAGCGGGAAATGAGCAGTTCTTC. It specifies CASSLAGLAGNEQFF.

CDR3 sequence: CASRGTSGFPKHTGELFF. In DNA form, the CDR3 reads TGTGCCAGCAGAGGGACTAGCGGATTTCCGAAGCACACCGGGGAGCTGTTTTTT. V is TRBV7-8 and J is TRBJ2-2; 11 bases match TRBD2. Trimming removed 6 bases from V and 3 bases from J; junction bases left unmatched: 12. CDR1 is SGHVS and CDR2 is FQNEAQ in the germline V gene. The CDR3 consists of 18 residues.

DNA of the CDR3: TGTGCCAGCAGCCACCAACTTACTAGCGGGGGCTACAATGAGCAGTTCTTC. This gives the protein CASSHQLTSGGYNEQFF. V usage is TRBV6-2 or TRBV6-3 and J usage is TRBJ2-1, with 11 bases aligning to TRBD2. CDR1 MNHEY and CDR2 SVGEGT come from the germline V gene. The CDR3 loop spans 17 amino acids. V shed 6 bases, J shed 3 bases, and the junction held 10 bases outside the gene matches.

This chain connects TRBV27 to TRBJ2-7, with 8 bases fitting TRBD1. The CDR3 contains 15 residues. With 2 bases clipped from V and 3 bases from J, the junction kept 6 bases outside the gene matches. Germline CDR1 and CDR2: MNHEY and SMNVEV (reference sequence). CDR3 coding DNA: TGTGCCAGCAGTTTAGTCAGGACAGGGTTCTACGAGCAGTACTTC. Its protein product is CASSLVRTGFYEQYF.

This clonotype was observed a handful of times. V usage is TRBV6-6 and J usage is TRBJ2-5, with D unclear. CDR1 MNHNY and CDR2 SVGAGI come from the germline V gene (reference sequence). Trimming took 2 bases from V and 2 from J, leaving 9 bases between them. The CDR3 is made up of 14 amino acids. CDR3 residues: CASSYRPVQETQYF. Here the CDR3 DNA reads TGTGCCAGCAGTTACCGGCCAGTACAAGAGACCCAGTACTTC.

A few counts support this clonotype. This rearrangement joins TRBV11-1 to TRBJ1-1, with D unclear. Trimming cost V 2 bases and J 0 bases, with 7 bases left between them. Germline V gene data show CDR1 as SGHAT and CDR2 as FQDESV (reference sequence). This CDR3 is 14 amino acids long. CDR3 DNA sequence: TGTGCCAGCAGCTTAAGCGGAATGAACACTGAAGCTTTCTTT. Amino acids: CASSLSGMNTEAFF.

This clonotype has ten or more counts. V is TRBV7-9 and J is TRBJ2-7, with no clear D. This CDR3 contains 11 residues. Germline V gene data show CDR1 as SEHNR and CDR2 as FQNEAQ (reference sequence). V dropped 5 bases and J dropped 5 bases, with 7 bases sitting between them. The CDR3 sequence: CASSVHDEQYF. CDR3 in DNA: TGTGCCAGCAGCGTCCACGACGAGCAGTACTTC.

This clonotype was observed many times. The rearrangement links TRBV6-1 to TRBJ2-1, with D uncertain. Trimming shortened V by 7 bases and J by 0 bases, and 10 bases separated the two germline ends. The CDR3 runs to 14 residues. In germline, CDR1 is MNHNS, CDR2 SASEGT. Here the CDR3 reads CASTPLASYNEQFF. The CDR3 bases are TGTGCCAGCACACCCTTGGCCTCCTACAATGAGCAGTTCTTC.

This clonotype came up a few times. The chain links TRBV12-3 or TRBV12-4 to TRBJ2-7; D perhaps matches TRBD1 (6 bases). The V end was cut by 5 bases, the J end by 2 bases, with 13 bases between. The CDR3 runs to 14 residues. The CDR3 spells CASSPRQAAYEQYF. The CDR3 DNA reads TGTGCCAGCAGTCCAAGACAGGCGGCCTACGAGCAGTACTTC.

The V gene is TRBV6-1, the J gene TRBJ2-1; no clear D. Germline CDR1 reads MNHNS; CDR2 reads SASEGT. The CDR3 has 14 residues. V lost 4 bases and J 1 base, leaving 8 bases between the germline ends. The CDR3 reads CASSVDGSYNEQFF. The CDR3 DNA is TGTGCCAGCAGTGTGGACGGGTCCTACAATGAGCAGTTCTTC.

The gene calls are TRBV19 and TRBJ2-5; D perhaps matches TRBD1 (7 bases). The CDR3 consists of 15 residues. Trimming removed 4 bases at V and 5 bases at J, with 17 bases between. CDR1 is LNHDA, CDR2 SQIVND, per germline (reference sequence). The CDR3 region has the DNA TGTGCCAGTAGTACAGGGGGGCCCCTCGGGGAGACCCAGTACTTC. Residues: CASSTGGPLGETQYF.

This clonotype was observed a handful of times. The genes are TRBV7-9 and TRBJ1-1; D is uncertain. V was trimmed by 5 bases and J by 4 bases, leaving 26 bases between them. Per the germline V gene, CDR1 is SEHNR and CDR2 is FQNEAQ (reference sequence). The CDR3 extends over 18 amino acids. CDR3 region: CASSHTLRSLKGLTEAFF. DNA of the CDR3: TGTGCCAGCAGCCACACTCTGCGGTCTTTGAAGGGCCTCACTGAAGCTTTCTTT.

V usage is TRBV11-2 and J usage is TRBJ2-3; TRBD2 aligns across 8 bases. The germline V gene has CDR1 SGHAT and CDR2 FQNNGV. CDR3 size: 16 residues. V was clipped by 4 bases and J by 3 bases; unmatched bases: 9. For the CDR3, the DNA is TGTGCCAGCAGCTACTCCTCCGGGGGGGCGACAGATACGCAGTATTTT. Translated: CASSYSSGGATDTQYF.

There are many counts of this clonotype. The chain uses TRBV27 and TRBJ2-5; 11 bases are a match to TRBD1. Germline CDR1 MNHEY, CDR2 SMNVEV (reference sequence). V shed 6 bases and J 2 bases; nucleotides not matched to a gene: 5. This CDR3 is 15 amino acids long. The CDR3, as DNA: TGTGCCAGCAGCCGCGGGACAGGGGGACAAGAGACCCAGTACTTC. Translating gives CASSRGTGGQETQYF.

This clonotype has at least ten counts. This chain links TRBV19 with TRBJ2-5; D is possibly TRBD2 (7 bases). The V end was cut by 9 bases, the J end by 2 bases, with 13 bases between. Germline-derived CDR1 and CDR2 are LNHDA and SQIVND (reference sequence). CDR3 size: 13 residues. Written as DNA, the CDR3 is TGTGCCAGCAGCGGGACAAAACAAGAGACCCAGTACTTC. It specifies CASSGTKQETQYF.

This chain uses TRBV7-9 with TRBJ2-5; D may be TRBD1 or TRBD2 (5 bases each). V was pared by 5 bases and J by 7 bases, with 20 bases between. Germline-derived CDR1 and CDR2 are SEHNR and FQNEAQ (reference sequence). The CDR3 is 15 amino acids. The CDR3 sequence: CASSVTGTRELTQYF. The CDR3 nucleotides are TGTGCCAGCAGCGTGACCGGGACGCGAGAGCTGACCCAGTACTTC.

There are a few counts of this clonotype. The chain recombines TRBV20-1 with TRBJ2-7; no definite D call. Per the germline V gene, CDR1 is DFQATT and CDR2 is SNEGSKA (reference sequence). The CDR3 sequence is 14 residues long. Trimming shortened V by 0 bases and J by 2 bases, and 11 bases separated the two germline ends. The CDR3, as DNA: TGCAGTGCTAGAGATCTAAACGGCGCCTACGAGCAGTACTTC. Translating gives CSARDLNGAYEQYF.

This clonotype was counted between two and nine times. V usage is TRBV7-2 and J usage is TRBJ2-7; D remains ambiguous. V was shortened by 4 bases and J by 1 base, with 5 bases between the two germline ends. Germline loops: CDR1 SGHTA, CDR2 FQGNSA. The CDR3 spans 12 residues. CDR3 region: CASSYSSYEQYF. The CDR3 DNA is TGTGCCAGCAGCTACTCTTCCTACGAGCAGTACTTC.

The J gene is TRBJ2-7, the V gene TRBV7-6; 7 positions match TRBD1. The CDR3 contains 15 residues. CDR1 and CDR2 from the germline V gene are SGHVS and FNYEAQ. With V trimmed by 4 bases and J by 0 bases, 6 bases remained unmatched. The CDR3 here is CASSSGQVASYEQYF. The CDR3 DNA follows: TGTGCCAGCAGCTCAGGACAGGTTGCCTCCTACGAGCAGTACTTC.

In this sample, this clonotype turned up once. DNA of the CDR3: TGTGCCAGTAGTATAGACCCGGGACACGGGCCCATCAATCAGCCCCAGCATTTT. Translated: CASSIDPGHGPINQPQHF. The gene calls are TRBV19 and TRBJ1-5; D possibly corresponds to TRBD1 (6 bases). The CDR3 loop spans 18 amino acids. V lost 0 bases to trimming and J lost 3 bases, with 18 bases between them. The V gene's germline CDR1 is LNHDA and CDR2 SQIVND (reference sequence).

V gene TRBV12-3 or TRBV12-4 combines with J gene TRBJ1-5; tentatively, D is TRBD1 (6 bases). The CDR3 consists of 14 residues. Trimming left V 7 bases short and J 4 bases short, with 14 bases between. The DNA for the CDR3 is TGTGCCAGCAATCCCAGGGGTTCTAATCAGCCCCAGCATTTT. Translating gives CASNPRGSNQPQHF.

The chain employs TRBV12-3 or TRBV12-4 and TRBJ2-2, with 10 bases matching TRBD1. CDR3 length equals 15 residues. J gave up 5 bases and V 5 bases, and 5 bases lay outside the gene matches. CDR3: CASSRQGAWTGELFF. The DNA for the CDR3 is TGTGCCAGCAGTCGACAGGGGGCTTGGACCGGGGAGCTGTTTTTT.

This clonotype turned up a few times. J is TRBJ2-5 and V is TRBV9; 7 nucleotides agree with TRBD2. The germline gives CDR1 SGDLS, CDR2 YYNGEE. The CDR3 has 15 amino acids. V gave up 0 bases and J gave up 5 bases; unmatched junction bases: 7. Here the CDR3 DNA reads TGTGCCAGCAGCGTAGTCCCAGGGAGGGAGGAGACCCAGTACTTC. It yields the protein CASSVVPGREETQYF. Drawing the rest from reference TRBV9 and TRBJ2-5, the complete variable domain is DSGVTQTPKHLITATGQRVTLRCSPRSGDLSVYWYQQSLDQGLQFLIQYYNGEERAKGNILERFSAQQFPDLHSELNLSSLELGDSALYFCASSVVPGREETQYFGPGTRLLVL.

This clonotype has a single count. The chain links TRBV6-2 or TRBV6-3 to TRBJ2-7; 14 positions agree with TRBD2. In germline, CDR1 is MNHEY, CDR2 SVGEGT. The CDR3 has 15 residues. J gave up 6 bases and V 5 bases, and 6 bases lay outside the gene matches. The CDR3 sequence is CASSHRLAGGSEQYF. DNA for the CDR3: TGTGCCAGCAGTCATCGACTAGCGGGAGGGAGCGAGCAGTACTTC.

A few counts support this clonotype. The chain combines TRBV7-2 with TRBJ2-6, with D possibly TRBD2 on 6 matching bases. V lost 9 bases and J lost 0, with 15 bases in between. The CDR3 is made up of 16 amino acids. Germline V gives CDR1 SGHTA, CDR2 FQGNSA. The CDR3 DNA reads TGTGCCAGACCCCCCGTGGGGGGCTCTGGGGCCAACGTCCTGACTTTC. Amino acids: CARPPVGGSGANVLTF. Full variable domain (rest looked up from reference TRBV7-2 and TRBJ2-6): GAGVSQSPSNKVTEKGKDVELRCDPISGHTALYWYRQSLGQGLEFLIYFQGNSAPDKSGLPSDRFSAERTGGSVSTLTIQRTQQEDSAVYLCARPPVGGSGANVLTFGAGSRLTVL.

The rearrangement joins TRBV28 to TRBJ2-7; possibly TRBD1 or TRBD2 for D (5 bases each). The germline CDR1 and CDR2 sequences are MDHEN and SYDVKM. The CDR3 consists of 12 residues. Between the trimmed V and J ends, which lost 10 bases and 2 bases, there was a span of 12 bases. DNA of the CDR3: TGTGCCACCGGGGCAGACCCCTACGAGCAGTACTTC. This translates into CATGADPYEQYF. The full variable domain, completed using reference TRBV28 and TRBJ2-7, is DVKVTQSSRYLVKRTGEKVFLECVQDMDHENMFWYRQDPGLGLRLIYFSYDVKMKEKGDIPEGYSVSREKKERFSLILESASTNQTSMYLCATGADPYEQYFGPGTRLTVT.